This T cell receptor (beta chain) was recorded in a study of control samples from healthy donors and cancer patients (dated by TCRdb to 2018 to 2021). The library was obtained by the immunoSEQ multiplex PCR assay. Imported from immuneACCESS, the table was reduced by TCRdb to in-frame sequences with V and J called. These copies leave out some clones; in studies compared against another copy, an unresolved V gene accounts for under half, and the cause of the remainder is not known. The sample table contains approximately 71,000 clones; only one count was recorded for roughly nine tenths of them. The leading ten clones occupy under 20% of the sample. This clone was observed a few times. What antigen it recognizes has not been identified. No quality values exist for individual bases; no much larger clone is one base distant. Looking up the germline V gene yields CDR1 MGHDK and CDR2 SYGVNS. The CDR3 contains 14 residues, cysteine and valine counted. The sequence is cut down to CDR3 DNA, 42 bases in frame from base 1. Between the V and J ends, shortened by 8 bases and 0 bases respectively, the junction contains 14 bases.

The receptor chain draws on TRBV25-1 and TRBJ2-7, and possibly TRBD1, on 5 matching bases. Sequencing used PBMCs. The TCR originated in a man in his fifties or sixties with lung cancer. The CDR3 protein is CASWQRQSSYEQYV. The DNA reads as follows: TGTGCCAGCTGGCAAAGACAGAGCTCCTACGAGCAGTACGTC.